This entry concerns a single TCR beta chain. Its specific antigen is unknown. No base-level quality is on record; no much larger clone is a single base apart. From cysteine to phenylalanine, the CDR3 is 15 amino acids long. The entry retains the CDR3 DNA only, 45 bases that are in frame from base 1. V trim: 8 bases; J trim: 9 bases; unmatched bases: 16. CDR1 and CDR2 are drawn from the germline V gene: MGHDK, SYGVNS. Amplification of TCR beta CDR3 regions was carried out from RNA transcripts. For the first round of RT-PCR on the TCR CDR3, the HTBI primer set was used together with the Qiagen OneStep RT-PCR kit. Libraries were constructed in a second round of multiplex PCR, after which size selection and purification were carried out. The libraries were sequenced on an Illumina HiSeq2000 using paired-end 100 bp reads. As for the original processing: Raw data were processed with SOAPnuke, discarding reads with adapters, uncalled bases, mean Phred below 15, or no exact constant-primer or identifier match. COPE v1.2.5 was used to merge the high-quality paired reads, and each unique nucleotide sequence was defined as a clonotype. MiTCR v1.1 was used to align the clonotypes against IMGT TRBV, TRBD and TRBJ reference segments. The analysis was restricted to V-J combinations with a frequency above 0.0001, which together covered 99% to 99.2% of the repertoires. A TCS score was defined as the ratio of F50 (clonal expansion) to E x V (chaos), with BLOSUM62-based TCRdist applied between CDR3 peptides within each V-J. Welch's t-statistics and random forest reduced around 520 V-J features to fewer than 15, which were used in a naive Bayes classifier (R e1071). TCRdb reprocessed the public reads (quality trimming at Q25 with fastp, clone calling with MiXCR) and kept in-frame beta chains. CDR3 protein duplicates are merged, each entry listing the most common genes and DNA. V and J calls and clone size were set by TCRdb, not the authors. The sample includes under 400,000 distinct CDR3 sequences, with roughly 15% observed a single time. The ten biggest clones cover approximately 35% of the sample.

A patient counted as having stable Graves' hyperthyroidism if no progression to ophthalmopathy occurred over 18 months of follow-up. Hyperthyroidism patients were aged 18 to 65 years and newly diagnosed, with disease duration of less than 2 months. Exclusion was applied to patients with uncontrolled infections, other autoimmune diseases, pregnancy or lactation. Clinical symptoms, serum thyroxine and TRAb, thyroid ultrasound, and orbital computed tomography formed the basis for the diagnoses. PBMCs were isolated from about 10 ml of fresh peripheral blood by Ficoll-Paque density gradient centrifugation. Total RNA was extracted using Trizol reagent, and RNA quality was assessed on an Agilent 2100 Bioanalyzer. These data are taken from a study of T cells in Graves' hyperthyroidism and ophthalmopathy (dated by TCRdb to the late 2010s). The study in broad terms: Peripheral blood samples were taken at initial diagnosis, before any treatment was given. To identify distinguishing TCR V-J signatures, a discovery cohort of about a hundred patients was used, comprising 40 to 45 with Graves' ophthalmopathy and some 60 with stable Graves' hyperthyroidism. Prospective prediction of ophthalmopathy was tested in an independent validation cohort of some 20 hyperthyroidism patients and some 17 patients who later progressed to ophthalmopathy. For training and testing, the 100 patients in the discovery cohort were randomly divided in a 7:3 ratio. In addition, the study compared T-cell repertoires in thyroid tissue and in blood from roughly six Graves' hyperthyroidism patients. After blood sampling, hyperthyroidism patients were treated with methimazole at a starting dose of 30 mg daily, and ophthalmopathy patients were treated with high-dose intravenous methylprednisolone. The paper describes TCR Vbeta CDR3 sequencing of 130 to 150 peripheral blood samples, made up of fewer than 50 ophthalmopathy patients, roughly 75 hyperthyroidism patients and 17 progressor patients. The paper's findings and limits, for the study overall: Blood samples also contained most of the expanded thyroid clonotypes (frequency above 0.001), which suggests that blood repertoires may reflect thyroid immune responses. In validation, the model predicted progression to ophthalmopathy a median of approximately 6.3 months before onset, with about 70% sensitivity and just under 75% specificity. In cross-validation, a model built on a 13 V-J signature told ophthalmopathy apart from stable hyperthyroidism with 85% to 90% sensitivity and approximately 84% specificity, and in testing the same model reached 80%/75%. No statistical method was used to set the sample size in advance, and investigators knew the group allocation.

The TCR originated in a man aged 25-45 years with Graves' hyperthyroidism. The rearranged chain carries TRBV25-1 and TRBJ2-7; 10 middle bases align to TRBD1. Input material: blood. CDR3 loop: CASGRGGTGAGGQYF. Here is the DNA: TGTGCCAGCGGCCGTGGCGGGACAGGGGCTGGTGGGCAGTACTTC.